Each of the 3 T cell receptor beta chains below was sequenced from the same sample in a study of blood T cell repertoires in COVID-19. Clones were sequenced by immunoSEQ multiplex PCR, and TCRdb holds only the in-frame ones, with some missing. Counted here are around 250,000 clones, around 88% occurring once; the ten biggest clones make up more than 0.95%. The sequenced sample was PBMCs or T cells enriched from blood (not recorded which). Receptors originate from a woman aged 40-49 years with acute COVID-19.

The V gene is TRBV28, the J gene TRBJ1-6, with D unresolved. Trimming took 1 base from V and 10 from J, leaving 8 bases between them. From germline, CDR1 is MDHEN and CDR2 SYDVKM. CDR3 length: 13 amino acids. The DNA of the CDR3 is TGTGCCAGCAGTTTATTCCCCTCCTCACCCCTCCACTTT. It yields the protein CASSLFPSSPLHF.

The chain combines TRBV11-3 with TRBJ2-7; TRBD2 matches 11 bases. This CDR3 contains 15 residues. Germline V gene sequence: CDR1 SGHNT, CDR2 YENEEA. Trimming took 2 bases from V and 4 from J; bases not matched to a gene: 4. The CDR3 region is CASSLWTSGFYEQYV. The CDR3 DNA follows: TGTGCCAGCAGCTTATGGACTAGCGGGTTTTACGAGCAGTACGTC.

J is TRBJ2-1 and V is TRBV5-1; 7 bases agree with TRBD2. Trimming cost V 4 bases and J 0 bases; bases outside gene matches: 4. The CDR3 has 15 residues. Germline V gene sequence: CDR1 SGHRS, CDR2 YFSETQ. Written as DNA, the CDR3 is TGCGCCAGCAGCCCAGGCGGGGGCTCCTACAATGAGCAGTTCTTC. This translates into CASSPGGGSYNEQFF. The whole variable domain, remainder taken from reference TRBV5-1 and TRBJ2-1, is KAGVTQTPRYLIKTRGQQVTLSCSPISGHRSVSWYQQTPGQGLQFLFEYFSETQRNKGNFPGRFSGRQFSNSRSEMNVSTLELGDSALYLCASSPGGGSYNEQFFGPGTRLTVL.